This paragraph covers one T cell receptor (beta chain) sequence. The sample contains more than one DNA sequence encoding this CDR3. Assay: immunoSEQ multiplex PCR; the TCRdb copy retains only in-frame clones and omits some. The sample lists 2 million or so clones; about 95% were seen once. The CDR3 has 13 amino acids. Germline values: CDR1 SGDLS, CDR2 YYNGEE. The V and J ends lost 3 bases and 3 bases respectively, with 10 bases between them. The entry originates in a study of shared clonotypes between healthy human individuals. Positive CCR7 selection of CD45RO-negative cells yielded the naive CD8 cells, and terminally differentiated effector memory CD45RA+ cells were excluded.

V and J are TRBV9 and TRBJ2-7, with D unclear. The source of this sequence is a man between 18 and 29 years old in good health. Specimen: naive CD8+ T cells sorted from blood. The CDR3 here is CASSAGPLYEQYF. CDR3 coding DNA: TGTGCCAGCAGCGCAGGACCCCTCTACGAGCAGTACTTC.